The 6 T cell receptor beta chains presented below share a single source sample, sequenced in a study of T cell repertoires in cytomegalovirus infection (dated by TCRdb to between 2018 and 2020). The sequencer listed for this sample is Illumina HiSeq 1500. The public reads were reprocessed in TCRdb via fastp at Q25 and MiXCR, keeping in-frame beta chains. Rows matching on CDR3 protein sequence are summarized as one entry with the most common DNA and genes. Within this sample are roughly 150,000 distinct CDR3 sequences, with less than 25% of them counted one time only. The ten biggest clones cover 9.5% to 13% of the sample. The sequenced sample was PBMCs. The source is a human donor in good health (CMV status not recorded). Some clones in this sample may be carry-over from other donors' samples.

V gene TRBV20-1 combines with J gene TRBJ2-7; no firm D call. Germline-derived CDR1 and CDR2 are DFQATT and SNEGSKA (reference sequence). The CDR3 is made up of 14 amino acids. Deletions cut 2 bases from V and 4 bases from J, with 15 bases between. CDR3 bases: TGCAGTGCTAGAACTCTCAGGTACATGTACGAGCAGTACTTC. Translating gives CSARTLRYMYEQYF.

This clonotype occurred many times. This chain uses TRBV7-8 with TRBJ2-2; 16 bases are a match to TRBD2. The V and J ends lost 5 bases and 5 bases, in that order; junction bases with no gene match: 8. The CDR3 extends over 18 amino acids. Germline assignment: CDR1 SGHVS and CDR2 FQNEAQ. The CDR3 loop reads CASSPGLAGGPATGELFF. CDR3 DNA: TGTGCCAGCAGCCCGGGACTAGCGGGGGGGCCGGCGACCGGGGAGCTGTTTTTT.

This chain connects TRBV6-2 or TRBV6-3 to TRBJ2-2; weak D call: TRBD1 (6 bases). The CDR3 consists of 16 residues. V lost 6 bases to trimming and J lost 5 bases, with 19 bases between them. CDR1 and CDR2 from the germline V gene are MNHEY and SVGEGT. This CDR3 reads CASSDHSGTLTGELFF. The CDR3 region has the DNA TGTGCCAGCAGCGACCACTCCGGGACACTTACCGGGGAGCTGTTTTTT.

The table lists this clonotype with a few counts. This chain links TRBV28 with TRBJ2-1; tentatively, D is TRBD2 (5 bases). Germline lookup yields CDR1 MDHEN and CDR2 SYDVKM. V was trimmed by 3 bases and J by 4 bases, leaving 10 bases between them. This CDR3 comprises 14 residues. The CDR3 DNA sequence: TGTGCCAGCAGTTTGCACGGGGATTACAATGAGCAGTTCTTC. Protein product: CASSLHGDYNEQFF.

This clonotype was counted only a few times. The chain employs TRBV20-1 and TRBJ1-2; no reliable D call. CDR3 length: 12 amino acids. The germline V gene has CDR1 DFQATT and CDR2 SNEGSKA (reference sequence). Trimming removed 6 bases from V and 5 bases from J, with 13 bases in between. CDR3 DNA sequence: TGCAGTGCCTTCTACCAGATTTATGGCTACACCTTC. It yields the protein CSAFYQIYGYTF.

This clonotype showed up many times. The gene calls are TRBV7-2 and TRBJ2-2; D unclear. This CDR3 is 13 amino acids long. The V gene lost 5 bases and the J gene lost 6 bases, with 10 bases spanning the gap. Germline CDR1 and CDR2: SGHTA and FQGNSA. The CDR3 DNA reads TGTGCCAGCAGCCAACAGTACTCCGGGGAGCTGTTTTTT. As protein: CASSQQYSGELFF.